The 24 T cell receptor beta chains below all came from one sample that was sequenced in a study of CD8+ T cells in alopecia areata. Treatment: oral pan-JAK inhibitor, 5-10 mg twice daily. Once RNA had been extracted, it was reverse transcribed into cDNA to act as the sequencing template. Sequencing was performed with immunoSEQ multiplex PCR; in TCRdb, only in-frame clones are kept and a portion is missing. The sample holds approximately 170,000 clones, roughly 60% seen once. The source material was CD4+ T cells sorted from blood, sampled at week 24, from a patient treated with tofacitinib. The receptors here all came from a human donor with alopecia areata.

The CDR3 DNA reads TGTGCCTGGAGTCCTGACGTAACAGCGTACTATGGCTACACCTTC. Amino acid sequence: CAWSPDVTAYYGYTF. The chain links TRBV30 to TRBJ1-2, with D unclear. Trimming removed 2 bases at V and 3 bases at J, with 16 bases between. The germline gives CDR1 GTSNPN, CDR2 SVGIG (reference sequence). This CDR3 spans 15 amino acids.

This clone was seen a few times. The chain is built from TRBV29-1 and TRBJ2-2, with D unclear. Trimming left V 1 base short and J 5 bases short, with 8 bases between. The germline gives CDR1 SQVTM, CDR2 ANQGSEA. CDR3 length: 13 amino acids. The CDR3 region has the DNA TGCAGCGTTGAAGCTTCGAGGACCGGGGAGCTGTTTTTT. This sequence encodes CSVEASRTGELFF.

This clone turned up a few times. The CDR3 DNA reads TGCAGCGTTTTAACATTAGCCAAAAACATTCAGTACTTC. Its protein is CSVLTLAKNIQYF. This rearrangement joins TRBV29-1 to TRBJ2-4; D is unresolved. Germline V gene lookup returns CDR1 SQVTM and CDR2 ANQGSEA. V lost 5 bases and J 0 bases, leaving 8 bases between the germline ends. The CDR3 covers 13 residues.

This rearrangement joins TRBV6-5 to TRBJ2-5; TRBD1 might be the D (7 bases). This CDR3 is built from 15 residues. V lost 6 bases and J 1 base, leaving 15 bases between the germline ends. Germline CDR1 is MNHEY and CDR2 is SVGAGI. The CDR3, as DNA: TGTGCCAGCAGCGAGCGACAGGGACTCCAAGAGACCCAGTACTTC. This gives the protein CASSERQGLQETQYF.

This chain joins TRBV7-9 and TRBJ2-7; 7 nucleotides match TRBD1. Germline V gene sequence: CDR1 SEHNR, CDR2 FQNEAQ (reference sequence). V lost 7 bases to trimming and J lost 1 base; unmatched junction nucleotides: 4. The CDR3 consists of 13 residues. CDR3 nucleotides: TGTGCCAGCACCGGGGACAGTTCCTACGAGCAGTACTTC. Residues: CASTGDSSYEQYF.

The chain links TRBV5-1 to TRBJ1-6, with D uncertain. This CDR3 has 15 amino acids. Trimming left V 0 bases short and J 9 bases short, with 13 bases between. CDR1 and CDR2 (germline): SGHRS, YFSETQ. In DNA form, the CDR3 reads TGCGCCAGCAGCTTGGACCAGCCGTCGAGTTCACCCCTCCACTTT. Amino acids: CASSLDQPSSSPLHF.

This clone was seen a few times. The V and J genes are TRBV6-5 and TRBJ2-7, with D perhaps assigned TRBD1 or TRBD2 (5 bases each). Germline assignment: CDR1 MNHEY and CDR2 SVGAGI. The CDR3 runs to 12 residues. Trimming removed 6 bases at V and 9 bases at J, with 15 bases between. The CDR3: CASRVPRGAQYF. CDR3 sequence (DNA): TGTGCCAGCAGGGTACCCCGAGGGGCGCAGTACTTC.

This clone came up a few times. CDR3 region: CASSLGTGRGQPQHF. CDR3 DNA sequence: TGCGCCAGCAGCTTGGGGACAGGGAGAGGTCAGCCCCAGCATTTT. J is TRBJ1-5 and V is TRBV5-1, with 8 bases lining up with TRBD1. The junction had 5 bases not matched to a gene; V was cut back by 0 bases and J by 6 bases. This CDR3 comprises 15 residues. CDR1 is SGHRS, CDR2 YFSETQ, per germline. Full variable domain (outside the CDR3, taken from reference TRBV5-1 and TRBJ1-5): KAGVTQTPRYLIKTRGQQVTLSCSPISGHRSVSWYQQTPGQGLQFLFEYFSETQRNKGNFPGRFSGRQFSNSRSEMNVSTLELGDSALYLCASSLGTGRGQPQHFGDGTRLSIL.

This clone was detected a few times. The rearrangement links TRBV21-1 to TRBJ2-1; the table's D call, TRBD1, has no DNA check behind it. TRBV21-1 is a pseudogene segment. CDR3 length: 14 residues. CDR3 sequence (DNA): TGTGCCACCTCTAGGGGGAAATCCTACAATGAGCAGTTCTTC. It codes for CATSRGKSYNEQFF.

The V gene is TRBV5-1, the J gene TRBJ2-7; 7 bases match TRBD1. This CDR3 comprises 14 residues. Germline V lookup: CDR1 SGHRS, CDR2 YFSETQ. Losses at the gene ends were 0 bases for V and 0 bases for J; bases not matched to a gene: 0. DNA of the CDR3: TGCGCCAGCAGCTTGGCAGGGGGCTCCTACGAGCAGTACTTC. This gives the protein CASSLAGGSYEQYF.

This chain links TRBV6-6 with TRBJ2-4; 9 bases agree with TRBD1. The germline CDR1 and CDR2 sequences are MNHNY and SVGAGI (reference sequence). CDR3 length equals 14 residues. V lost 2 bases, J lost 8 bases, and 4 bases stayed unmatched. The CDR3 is CASSYGTGLDIQYF. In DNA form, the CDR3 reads TGTGCCAGCAGTTACGGGACAGGGTTAGACATTCAGTACTTC.

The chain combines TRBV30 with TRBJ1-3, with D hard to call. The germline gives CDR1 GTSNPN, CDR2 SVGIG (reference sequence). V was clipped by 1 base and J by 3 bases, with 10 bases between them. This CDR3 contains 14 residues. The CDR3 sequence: CAWSESFHGNTIYF. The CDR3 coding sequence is TGTGCCTGGAGTGAAAGTTTTCATGGAAACACCATATATTTT.

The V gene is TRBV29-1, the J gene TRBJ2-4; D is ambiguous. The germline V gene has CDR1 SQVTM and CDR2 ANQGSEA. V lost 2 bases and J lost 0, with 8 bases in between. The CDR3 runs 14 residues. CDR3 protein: CSVEYGLAKNIQYF. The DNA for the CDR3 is TGCAGCGTTGAATATGGTCTAGCCAAAAACATTCAGTACTTC.

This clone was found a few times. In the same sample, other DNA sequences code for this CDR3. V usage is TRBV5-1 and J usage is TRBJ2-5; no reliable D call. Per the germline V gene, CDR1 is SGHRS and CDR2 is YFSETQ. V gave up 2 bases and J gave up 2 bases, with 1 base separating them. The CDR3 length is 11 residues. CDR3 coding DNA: TGCGCCAGCAGCTTTCAAGAGACCCAGTACTTC. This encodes CASSFQETQYF.

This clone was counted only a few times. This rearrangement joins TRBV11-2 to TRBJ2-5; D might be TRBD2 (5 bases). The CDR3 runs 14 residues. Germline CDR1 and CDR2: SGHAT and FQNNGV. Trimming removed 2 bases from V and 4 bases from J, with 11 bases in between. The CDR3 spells CASSLSFAGETQYF. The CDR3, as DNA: TGTGCCAGCAGCTTAAGTTTCGCGGGAGAGACCCAGTACTTC.

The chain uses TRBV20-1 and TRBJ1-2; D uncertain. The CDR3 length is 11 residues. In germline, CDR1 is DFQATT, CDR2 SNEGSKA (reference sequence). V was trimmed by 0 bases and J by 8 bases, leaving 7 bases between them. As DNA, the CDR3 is TGCAGTGCTAGAGACGGCGGGGGCTACACCTTC. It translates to CSARDGGGYTF.

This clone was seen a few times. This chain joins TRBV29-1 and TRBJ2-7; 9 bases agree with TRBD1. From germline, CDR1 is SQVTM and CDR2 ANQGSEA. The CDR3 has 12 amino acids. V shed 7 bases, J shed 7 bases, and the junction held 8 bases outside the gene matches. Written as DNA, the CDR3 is TGCAGCGCCCGACAGGGGGGTCAAGAGCAGTACTTC. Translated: CSARQGGQEQYF.

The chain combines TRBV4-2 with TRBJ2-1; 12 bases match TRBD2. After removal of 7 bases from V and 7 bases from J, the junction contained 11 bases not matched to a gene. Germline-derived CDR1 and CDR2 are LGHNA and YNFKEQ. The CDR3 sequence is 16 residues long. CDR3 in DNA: TGTGCCAGCACCCTTAACTCTGGACTAGCGGGGAATGAGCAGTTCTTC. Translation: CASTLNSGLAGNEQFF.

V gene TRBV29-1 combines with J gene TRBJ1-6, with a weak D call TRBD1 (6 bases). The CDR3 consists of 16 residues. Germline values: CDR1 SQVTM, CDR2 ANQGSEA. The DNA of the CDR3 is TGCAATCCCGGGACATCCTCGTGGAGGGATAATTCACCCCTCCACTTT. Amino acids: CNPGTSSWRDNSPLHF.

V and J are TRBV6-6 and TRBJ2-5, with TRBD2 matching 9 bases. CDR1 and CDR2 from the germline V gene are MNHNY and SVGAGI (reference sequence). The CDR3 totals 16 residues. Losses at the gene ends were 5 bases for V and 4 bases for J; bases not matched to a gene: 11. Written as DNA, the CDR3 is TGTGCCAGCAGTCAGGCAGGAGCGGGGGGAGGAGAGACCCAGTACTTC. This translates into CASSQAGAGGGETQYF.

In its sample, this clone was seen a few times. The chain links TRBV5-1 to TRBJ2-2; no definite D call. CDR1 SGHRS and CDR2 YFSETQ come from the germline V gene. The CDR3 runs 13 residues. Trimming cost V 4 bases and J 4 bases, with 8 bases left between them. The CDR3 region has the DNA TGCGCCAGCAGCCCTGGGGTCACCGGGGAGCTGTTTTTT. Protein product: CASSPGVTGELFF.

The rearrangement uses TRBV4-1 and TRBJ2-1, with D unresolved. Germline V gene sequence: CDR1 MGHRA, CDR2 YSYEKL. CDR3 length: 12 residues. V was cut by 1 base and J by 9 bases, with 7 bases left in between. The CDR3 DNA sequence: TGCGCCAGCAGCCAAGGGAGTTCTGAGCAGTTCTTC. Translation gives CASSQGSSEQFF.

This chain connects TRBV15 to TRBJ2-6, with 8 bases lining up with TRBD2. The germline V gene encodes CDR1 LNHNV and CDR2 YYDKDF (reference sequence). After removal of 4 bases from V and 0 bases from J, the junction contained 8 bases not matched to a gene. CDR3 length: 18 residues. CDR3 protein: CATSNRAGGYSGANVLTF. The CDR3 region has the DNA TGTGCCACCAGCAACAGGGCGGGGGGCTACTCTGGGGCCAACGTCCTGACTTTC.

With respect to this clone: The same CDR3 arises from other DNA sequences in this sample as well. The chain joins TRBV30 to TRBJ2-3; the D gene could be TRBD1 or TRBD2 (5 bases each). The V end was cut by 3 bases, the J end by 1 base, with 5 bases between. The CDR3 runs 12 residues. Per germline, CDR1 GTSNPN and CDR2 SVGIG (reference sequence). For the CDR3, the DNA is TGTGCCTGGAGGGGGGGCACAGATACGCAGTATTTT. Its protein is CAWRGGTDTQYF. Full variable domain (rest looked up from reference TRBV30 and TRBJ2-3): SQTIHQWPATLVQPVGSPLSLECTVEGTSNPNLYWYRQAAGRGLQLLFYSVGIGQISSEVPQNLSASRPQDRQFILSSKKLLLSDSGFYLCAWRGGTDTQYFGPGTRLTVL.